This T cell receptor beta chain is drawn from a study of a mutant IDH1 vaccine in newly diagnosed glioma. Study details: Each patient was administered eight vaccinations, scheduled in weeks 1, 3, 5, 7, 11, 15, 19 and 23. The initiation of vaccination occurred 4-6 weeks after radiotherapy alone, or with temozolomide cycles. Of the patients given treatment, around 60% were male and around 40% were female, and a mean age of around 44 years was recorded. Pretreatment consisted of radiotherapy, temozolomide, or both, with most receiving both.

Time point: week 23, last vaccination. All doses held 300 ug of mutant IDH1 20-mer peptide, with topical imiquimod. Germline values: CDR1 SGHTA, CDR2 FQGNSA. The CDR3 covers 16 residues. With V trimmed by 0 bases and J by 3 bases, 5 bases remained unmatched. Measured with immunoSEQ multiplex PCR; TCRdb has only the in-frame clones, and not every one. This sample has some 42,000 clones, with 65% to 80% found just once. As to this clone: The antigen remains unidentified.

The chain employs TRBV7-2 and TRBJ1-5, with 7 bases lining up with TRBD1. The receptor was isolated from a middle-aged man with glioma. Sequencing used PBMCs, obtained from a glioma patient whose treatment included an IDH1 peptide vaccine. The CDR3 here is CASSLAGRGNNQPQHF. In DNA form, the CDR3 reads TGTGCCAGCAGCTTAGCGGGCAGGGGGAACAATCAGCCCCAGCATTTT. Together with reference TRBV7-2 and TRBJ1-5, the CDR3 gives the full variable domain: GAGVSQSPSNKVTEKGKDVELRCDPISGHTALYWYRQSLGQGLEFLIYFQGNSAPDKSGLPSDRFSAERTGGSVSTLTIQRTQQEDSAVYLCASSLAGRGNNQPQHFGDGTRLSIL.